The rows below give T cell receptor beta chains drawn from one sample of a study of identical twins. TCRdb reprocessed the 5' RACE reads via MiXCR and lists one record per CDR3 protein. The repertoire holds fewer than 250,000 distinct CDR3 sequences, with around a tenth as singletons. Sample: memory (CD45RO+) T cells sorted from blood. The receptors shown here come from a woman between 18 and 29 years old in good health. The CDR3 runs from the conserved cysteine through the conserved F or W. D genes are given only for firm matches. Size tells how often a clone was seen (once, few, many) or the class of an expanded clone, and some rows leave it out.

CASSLATASSYEQYF	TGTGCCAGCAGCTTAGCCACAGCTTCCTCCTACGAGCAGTACTTC	.	.	15	TRBV7-2	TRBJ2-7
CASSLPLAIGTYEQYF	TGTGCCAGCAGCTTGCCCCTAGCGATCGGGACCTACGAGCAGTACTTC	many	.	16	TRBV7-8	TRBJ2-7
CSATSPYSPNQPQHF	TGCAGTGCTACTTCCCCTTACTCCCCGAATCAGCCCCAGCATTTT	many	.	15	TRBV20-1	TRBJ1-5
CSARQTYEQYF	TGCAGTGCTAGACAGACTTACGAGCAGTACTTC	many	.	11	TRBV20-1	TRBJ2-7
CSARAGQMRETQYF	TGCAGTGCTAGAGCGGGACAGATGAGGGAGACCCAGTACTTC	.	TRBD1	14	TRBV20-1	TRBJ2-5
CASSAYVSSSYEQYF	TGTGCCAGCAGCGCCTACGTTTCCAGCTCCTACGAGCAGTACTTC	few	.	15	TRBV7-6	TRBJ2-7
CASSSRLAVETQYF	TGTGCCAGCAGCTCCCGCCTAGCTGTGGAGACCCAGTACTTC	few	.	14	TRBV5-5	TRBJ2-5
CSARGRDTYNEQFF	TGCAGTGCAAGGGGGCGGGACACCTACAATGAGCAGTTCTTC	few	.	14	TRBV20-1	TRBJ2-1
CASSLGLGSPLHF	TGTGCCAGCAGCTTGGGACTGGGTTCACCCCTCCACTTT	.	.	13	TRBV5-6	TRBJ1-6
CSAKSSRDSADTQYF	TGCAGTGCCAAGTCGAGCAGAGACAGCGCAGATACGCAGTATTTT	.	.	15	TRBV20-1	TRBJ2-3
CASSPRVAEDTQYF	TGTGCCAGCTCCCCCCGGGTAGCGGAAGATACGCAGTATTTT	.	.	14	TRBV6-2/TRBV6-3	TRBJ2-3
CASSDYRGYGYTF	TGTGCCAGCAGTGACTACCGGGGGTATGGCTACACCTTC	.	.	13	TRBV12-3/TRBV12-4	TRBJ1-2
CASSFGQGNYGYTF	TGTGCCAGCAGTTTCGGACAGGGGAACTATGGCTACACCTTC	many	TRBD1	14	TRBV12-3/TRBV12-4	TRBJ1-2
CSAPDRGQETQYF	TGCAGTGCACCTGACAGGGGGCAAGAGACCCAGTACTTC	.	TRBD1	13	TRBV20-1	TRBJ2-5
CSATGTYTDTQYF	TGCAGTGCTACCGGAACCTACACAGATACGCAGTATTTT	.	.	13	TRBV20-1	TRBJ2-3
CASRLPGQGSDEQYF	TGCGCCAGCAGACTACCGGGACAGGGGTCCGACGAGCAGTACTTC	many	TRBD1	15	TRBV5-1	TRBJ2-7
CASSLTEAYEQYF	TGTGCCAGCAGCTTGACGGAGGCCTACGAGCAGTACTTC	few	.	13	TRBV7-9	TRBJ2-7